The entry below gives a single T cell receptor beta chain sequence along with its context. The authors ran a second PCR of about 6 to 11 cycles using a sample-barcoded 5' primer and a J-beta primer mix. TCRdb itself ran the 5' RACE reads through MiXCR, one entry per CDR3 protein. The table lists about 1.6 million distinct CDR3 sequences, about 35% of them singletons. From germline, CDR1 is SQVTM and CDR2 ANQGSEA. This CDR3 has 11 residues. Unmatched junction bases numbered 5, after V lost 7 bases and J lost 8 bases. These data originate in a study of blood T cells in healthy people across ages. This sequence was found in a woman in her 30s in good health. The chain recombines TRBV29-1 with TRBJ2-1; 7 nucleotides align to TRBD2. The specimen sequenced was blood. DNA of the CDR3: TGCAGCGCCATCGGACTAGATGAGCAGTTCTTC. Encoded protein: CSAIGLDEQFF.